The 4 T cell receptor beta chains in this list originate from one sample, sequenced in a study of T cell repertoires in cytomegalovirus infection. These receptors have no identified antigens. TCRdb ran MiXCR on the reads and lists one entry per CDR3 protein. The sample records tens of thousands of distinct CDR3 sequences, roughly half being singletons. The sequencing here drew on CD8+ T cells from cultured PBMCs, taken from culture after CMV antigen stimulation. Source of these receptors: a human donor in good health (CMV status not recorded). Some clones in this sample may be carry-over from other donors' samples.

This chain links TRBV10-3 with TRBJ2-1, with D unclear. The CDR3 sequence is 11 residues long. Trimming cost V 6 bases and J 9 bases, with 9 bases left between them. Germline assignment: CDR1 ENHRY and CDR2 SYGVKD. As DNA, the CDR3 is TGTGCCATCAGCCCAGCAGGTGAGCAGTTCTTC. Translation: CAISPAGEQFF.

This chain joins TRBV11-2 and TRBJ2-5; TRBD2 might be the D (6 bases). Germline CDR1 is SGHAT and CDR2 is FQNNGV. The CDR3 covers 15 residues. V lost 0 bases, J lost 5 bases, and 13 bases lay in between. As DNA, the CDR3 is TGTGCCAGCAGCTTAGAGGGTGGGACTCTCGAGACCCAGTACTTC. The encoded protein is CASSLEGGTLETQYF.

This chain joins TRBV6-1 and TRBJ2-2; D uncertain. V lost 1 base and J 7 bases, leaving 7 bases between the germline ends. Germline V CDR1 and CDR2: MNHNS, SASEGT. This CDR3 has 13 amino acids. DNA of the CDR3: TGTGCCAGCAGTGAAGGGAGTGGCGGGGAGCTGTTTTTT. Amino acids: CASSEGSGGELFF.

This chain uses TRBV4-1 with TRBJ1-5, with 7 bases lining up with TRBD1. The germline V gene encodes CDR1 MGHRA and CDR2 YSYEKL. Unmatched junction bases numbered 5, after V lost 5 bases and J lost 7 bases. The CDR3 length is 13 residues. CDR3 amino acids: CASSRDRAQPQHF. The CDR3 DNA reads TGCGCCAGCAGCAGAGACAGGGCCCAGCCCCAGCATTTT.